This TCR beta chain is from a study of cytomegalovirus exposure and HLA in healthy donors. Across the whole study: Of over 350 genotyped donors, 81% grouped in the Caucasian-associated ancestry cluster. Overall study results and limits: V segments that were indistinguishable, TRBV6-2 and TRBV6-3 among them, were omitted from analysis.

Deletions cut 6 bases from V and 3 bases from J, with 15 bases between. This CDR3 contains 14 residues. In germline, CDR1 is MDHEN, CDR2 SYDVKM. About this clone itself: Antigen specificity is unknown.

Healthy individuals who donated bone marrow served as the donors. The PCR had 60 Vbeta and 13 Jbeta primers. Sequencing was performed with immunoSEQ multiplex PCR; in TCRdb, only in-frame clones are kept and a portion is missing. The sample contains some 130,000 clones, roughly four fifths of which appear only once. This TCR came from a man aged 30-40 years in good health and CMV-seronegative. The V gene is TRBV28, the J gene TRBJ2-7; unclear D gene. Sequenced: PBMCs. The DNA for the CDR3 is TGTGCCAGCAGCCTCACGACACACAGCTACGAGCAGTACTTC. Residues: CASSLTTHSYEQYF.